This TCR beta chain was recovered during a study of cytomegalovirus exposure and HLA in healthy donors. This clone was found a few times. Its antigen remains unidentified. PCR amplification relied on 60 Vbeta primers (plus 13 Jbeta primers). Profiling relied on immunoSEQ multiplex PCR, and the TCRdb table lists in-frame clones only, not all of them. The sample includes approximately 190,000 clones, approximately 80% seen only once; the top ten take less than 15%. Study-wide results and caveats: A few V segments could not be told apart, such as TRBV6-2 and TRBV6-3, and were left out. TCR beta V- and J-gene trimming was later associated with a missense DCLRE1C variant. Near-uniform donor sequencing depth was presumed by presence/absence analyses.

V lost 6 bases to trimming and J lost 6 bases; unmatched junction nucleotides: 12. CDR3 length: 17 amino acids. Germline CDR1 and CDR2: SGHAT and FQNNGV. While unrecorded immune exposures were likely, the donors were nominally healthy when sampled. This chain connects TRBV11-2 to TRBJ2-7, with 15 bases that match TRBD2. This receptor was identified in a woman aged 25 to 39 in good health and CMV-seropositive. Material for sequencing was PBMCs. The CDR3 DNA follows: TGTGCCAGCAGGCCGGGACTAGCGGGGGGCTTGGGGCTCGAGCAGTACTTC. Encoded protein: CASRPGLAGGLGLEQYF.